This T cell receptor (beta chain) was identified during a study of T cells in Graves' hyperthyroidism and ophthalmopathy. About the research overall: Upon initial diagnosis and before any treatment, peripheral blood was collected.

RNA transcripts served as the template for amplifying TCR beta CDR3 regions. TCR CDR3 regions were first amplified by RT-PCR with HTBI primers. One entry per CDR3 protein, called by TCRdb with MiXCR from the multiplex PCR reads. The sample holds around 190,000 distinct CDR3 sequences, around a sixth seen once. The CDR3 is 18 residues long. Trimming cost V 5 bases and J 1 base, with 21 bases left between them. Germline V gene sequence: CDR1 MNHEY, CDR2 SVGEGT. Investigators excluded patients with uncontrolled infection, other autoimmune disease, pregnancy or lactation. Sequencing was done on a sample of blood. This clonotype was obtained from a woman in her fifties or sixties with Graves' hyperthyroidism. The J gene is TRBJ1-5, the V gene TRBV6-2 or TRBV6-3; D uncertain. The DNA of the CDR3 is TGTGCCAGCAGTGCCGGGGTCTTGACAAGTTCGAGCAATCAGCCCCAGCATTTT. It is translated as CASSAGVLTSSSNQPQHF.